This T cell receptor beta chain comes out of a study of identical twins. This clonotype has a handful of counts. Germline V CDR1 and CDR2: SQVTM, ANQGSEA. V was pared by 6 bases and J by 8 bases, with 5 bases of the junction left unmatched. The CDR3 spans 12 residues. A template switching step contributed a universal primer site, while unique molecular identifiers were present in the cDNA. A single record per CDR3 protein comes from TCRdb applying MiXCR to the 5' RACE reads. The data contain 400,000 to 500,000 distinct CDR3 sequences, roughly an eighth of them singletons. The sample was also reused in another study, on yellow fever vaccine responses in identical twins.

This rearrangement joins TRBV29-1 to TRBJ1-4, with TRBD1 identical over 8 bases. This sequence originates from a woman aged 18-29 years in good health. The sequenced material came from CD4+ T cells sorted from blood. The CDR3, as DNA: TGCAGCGTCAGAACAGGGGGGGAAAAACTGTTTTTT. Translation gives CSVRTGGEKLFF.